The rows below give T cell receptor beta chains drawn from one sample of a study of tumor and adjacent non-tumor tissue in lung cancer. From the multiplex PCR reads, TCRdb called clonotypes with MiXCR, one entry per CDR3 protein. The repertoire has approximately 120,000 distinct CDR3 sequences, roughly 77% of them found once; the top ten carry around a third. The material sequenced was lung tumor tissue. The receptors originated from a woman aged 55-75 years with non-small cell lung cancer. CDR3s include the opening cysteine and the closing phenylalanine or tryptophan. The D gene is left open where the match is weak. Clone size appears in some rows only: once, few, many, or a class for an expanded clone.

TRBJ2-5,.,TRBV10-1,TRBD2,CAISLGAGGPEETQYF,TGCGCCATCAGTCTTGGAGCGGGAGGGCCGGAGGAGACCCAGTACTTC
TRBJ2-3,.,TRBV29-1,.,CNVDRGGTDTQYF,TGCAACGTAGACAGGGGAGGGACGGATACGCAGTATTTT
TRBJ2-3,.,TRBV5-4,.,CASSMGAGVTTDTQYF,TGTGCCAGCAGCATGGGGGCGGGGGTCACCACAGATACGCAGTATTTT
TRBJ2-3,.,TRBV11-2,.,CASIAIGTASDTQYF,TGTGCCAGCATCGCCATCGGGACGGCCTCAGATACACAGTATTTT
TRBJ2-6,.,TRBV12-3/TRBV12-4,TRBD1,CVSTPNTGGSTGANVLTF,TGTGTCAGCACCCCTAATACAGGGGGATCTACTGGGGCCAACGTCCTAACTTTC
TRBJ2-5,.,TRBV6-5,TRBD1,CTSTRRTGGAKETQYF,TGTACCAGCACAAGAAGGACAGGGGGCGCGAAAGAGACCCAGTACTTC
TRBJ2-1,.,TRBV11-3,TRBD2,CVSSLELTSGRHNEQFF,TGTGTCAGTAGCTTAGAGTTAACTAGCGGGAGACACAATGAGCAGTTCTTC
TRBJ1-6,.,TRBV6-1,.,CASEEGQYSRLHF,TGTGCCAGCGAGGAGGGACAATATTCACGCCTCCACTTT
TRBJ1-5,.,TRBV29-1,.,CSVRQSPNQPQHF,TGCAGCGTCAGACAGAGCCCTAATCAGCCCCAGCACTTT
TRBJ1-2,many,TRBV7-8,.,CASSLGLGSLNYGYTF,TGTGCCAGCAGCTTAGGTTTAGGGTCCCTTAACTATGGCTACACCTTC
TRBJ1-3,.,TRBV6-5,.,CASSYSTRDPGNTVYF,TGTGCCAGCAGTTACTCGACCAGGGACCCTGGAAATACCGTATATTTT
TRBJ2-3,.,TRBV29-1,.,CSVTSGGDTDTQYF,TGCAGCGTTACCAGCGGAGGCGACACAGATACGCAGTATTTC
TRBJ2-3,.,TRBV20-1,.,CSTRYGIPVADTQYF,TGCAGTACTAGATATGGGATTCCCGTTGCAGATACGCAGTATTTT
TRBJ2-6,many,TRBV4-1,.,CASSQEQGSGANVLTF,TGCGCCAGCAGCCAAGAACAGGGCTCTGGGGCCAACGTCCTGACTTTC
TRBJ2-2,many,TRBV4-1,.,CASIQTTGAGELFF,TGCGCCAGCATTCAGACGACAGGCGCCGGGGAGCTGTTTTTT
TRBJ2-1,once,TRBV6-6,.,CASSYLVPGDLQFF,TGTGCCAGCAGTTACCTAGTACCGGGCGATCTGCAGTTCTTC
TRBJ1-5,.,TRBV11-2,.,CAISRYRGQPQHF,TGTGCAATCTCACGGTATAGGGGTCAGCCCCAGCATTTT
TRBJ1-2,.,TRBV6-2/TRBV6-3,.,CASSPPGHRKYDYTF,TGTGCCAGCAGTCCCCCTGGACATCGGAAGTATGACTACACTTTC
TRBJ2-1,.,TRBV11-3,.,CASSLELTIGSDNEQSF,TGTGCCAGCAGTTTAGAGTTGACTATCGGGAGCGACAATGAGCAGTCGTTC
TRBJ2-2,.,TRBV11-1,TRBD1,CACSGWTGVNTGEQFF,TGTGCCTGCAGCGGCTGGACAGGGGTGAATACCGGGGAGCAGTTTTTT
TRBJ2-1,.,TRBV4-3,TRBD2,CASSQGVTSGREQFF,TGCGCCAGCAGTCAAGGGGTTACTAGCGGGAGAGAGCAGTTCTTC
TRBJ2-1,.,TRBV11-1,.,CASILPEAPSSYNEQFF,TGTGCCAGCATCTTACCGGAGGCCCCCAGCTCCTACAACGAGCAGTTCTTC
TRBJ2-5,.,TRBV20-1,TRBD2,CSARDKTSGSPRKRQYF,TGCAGTGCTAGAGATAAAACTAGCGGGAGTCCCAGGAAGAGACAGTACTTC
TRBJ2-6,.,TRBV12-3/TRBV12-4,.,CASSISTSGANVLTF,TGTGCCAGCAGTATCAGTACCTCTGGGGCCAACGTCCTGACTTTC
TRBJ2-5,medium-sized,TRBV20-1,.,CSARDLGGTQYF,TGCAGTGCTAGAGATCTCGGGGGGACCCAGTACTTC
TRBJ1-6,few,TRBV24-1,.,CATSDFPEGSPLHF,TGTGCCACCAGTGATTTTCCAGAGGGGTCACCCCTCCACTTT
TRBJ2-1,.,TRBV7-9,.,CASSLYHMTEDEQFF,TGTGCCAGCAGCTTATACCACATGACAGAAGATGAGCAGTTCTTC
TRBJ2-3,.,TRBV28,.,CARSFRGESTDTQYF,TGTGCCAGAAGTTTTAGGGGGGAGAGCACAGATACTCAGTATTTT
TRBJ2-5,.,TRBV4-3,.,CASNQHRDSQETQYF,TGCGCCAGCAATCAACACCGGGACTCACAAGAGACCCAGTACTTC
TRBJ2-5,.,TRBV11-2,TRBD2,CATSQGRETQYF,TGTGCTACCAGCCAAGGGCGGGAGACTCAGTACTTC
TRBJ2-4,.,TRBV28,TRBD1,CASSSRQGGQIQYF,TGTGCCAGCAGTTCCAGACAGGGTGGTCAGATTCAGTACTTC
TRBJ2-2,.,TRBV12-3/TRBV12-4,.,CVSIRQGTGELFF,TGTGTTAGCATACGCCAGGGAACCGGGGAGCTGTTTTTT
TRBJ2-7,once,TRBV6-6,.,CAISYSRTSEQYF,TGTGCCATCAGTTACTCCCGGACAAGCGAGCAGTACTTC
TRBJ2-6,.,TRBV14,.,CANNKLSSGANILTF,TGTGCCAACAATAAGCTTAGCTCTGGGGCCAACATCCTGACTTTC
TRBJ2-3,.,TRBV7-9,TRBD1,CASSWAGTGNSDTQYF,TGTGCCAGCAGCTGGGCCGGGACAGGGAATTCAGATACGCAGTATTTT
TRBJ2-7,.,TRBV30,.,CAWRTGASYEQYF,TGTGCCTGGAGAACGGGGGCCTCCTACGAGCAGTACTTC
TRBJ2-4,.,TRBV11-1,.,CASNLDRNFQYF,TGTGCCAGCAACTTAGACAGAAACTTTCAGTACTTC
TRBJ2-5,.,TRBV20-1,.,CSTSNETQYF,TGCAGTACTAGTAATGAGACCCAGTACTTC
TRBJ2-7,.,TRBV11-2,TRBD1,CASSPGPGQGYEQHF,TGTGCCAGCAGTCCAGGCCCCGGACAGGGGTACGAGCAGCACTTC
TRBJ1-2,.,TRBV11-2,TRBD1,CASSPDRGADYGYNF,TGTGCCAGCAGCCCGGACAGGGGAGCTGACTATGGCTACAACTTC
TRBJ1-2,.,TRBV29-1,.,CSVEEGHVWGYTF,TGCAGCGTTGAAGAGGGGCACGTGTGGGGCTACACCTTC
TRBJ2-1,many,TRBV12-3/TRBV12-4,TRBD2,CASSSPRGGRLGEQFF,TGTGCCAGCAGTTCCCCTCGTGGCGGGAGGTTGGGTGAGCAGTTCTTC
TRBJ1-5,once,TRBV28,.,CASCWYSNQPQHF,TGTGCCAGCTGTTGGTATAGCAATCAGCCCCAGCATTTT
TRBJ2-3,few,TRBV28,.,CVSSFDRRGFGLTDTQYF,TGTGTCAGCAGTTTTGACCGCCGGGGCTTCGGGCTCACAGATACGCAGTATTTT
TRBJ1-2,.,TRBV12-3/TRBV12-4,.,CASSLRTDYGCTF,TGTGCCAGCAGTCTCCGGACAGACTATGGTTGCACCTTC
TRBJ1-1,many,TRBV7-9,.,CASSFRESGKAFF,TGTGCCAGCAGCTTTCGAGAATCAGGGAAAGCTTTCTTT
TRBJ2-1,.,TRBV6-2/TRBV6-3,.,CASTHDGTIGRWDRNEQFF,TGTGCCAGTACCCACGACGGAACTATCGGGAGATGGGATCGGAATGAGCAGTTCTTC
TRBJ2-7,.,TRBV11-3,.,CASSLRAGVFYEQYF,TGTGCCAGCAGCCTACGGGCAGGGGTCTTTTACGAGCAGTACTTC
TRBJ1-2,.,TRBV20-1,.,CSARGISESDRRYTF,TGCAGTGCTAGAGGGATCTCCGAGTCGGACCGTCGCTACACCTTC
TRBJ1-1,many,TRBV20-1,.,CSARDLGPVTLDTEAFF,TGCAGTGCTAGAGATCTAGGTCCCGTGACCCTGGACACTGAAGCTTTCTTT